The 8 T cell receptor beta chains presented below share a single source sample, sequenced in a study of blood T cell repertoires in COVID-19. Profiled with immunoSEQ multiplex PCR; TCRdb holds only in-frame clones, not every one. Here the sample spans around 190,000 clones, around 90% being singletons. The sequenced sample was PBMCs or T cells enriched from blood (not recorded which). Receptor source: a woman aged 18-29 years who had recovered from COVID-19.

The chain carries TRBV2 and TRBJ2-2; 9 bases map to TRBD1. V gave up 7 bases and J gave up 5 bases; unmatched junction bases: 17. Looked up from germline, CDR1 is SNHLY and CDR2 is FYNNEI. The CDR3 spans 18 residues. CDR3 residues: CASTGWARDRVLTGELFF. Written as DNA, the CDR3 is TGTGCCAGCACCGGCTGGGCCCGGGACAGGGTGTTAACCGGGGAGCTGTTTTTT.

The chain has TRBV12-3 or TRBV12-4 and TRBJ2-5; perhaps TRBD2 as D (6 bases). Trimming removed 9 bases from V and 1 base from J, with 12 bases in between. The CDR3 is 13 residues long. The CDR3 loop is CASNFGGQETQYF. The CDR3 DNA is TGTGCCAGTAACTTCGGGGGCCAAGAGACCCAGTACTTC.

The chain has TRBV7-8 and TRBJ1-1, with D possibly being TRBD1 (6 bases). Looked up from germline, CDR1 is SGHVS and CDR2 is FQNEAQ. V lost 1 base and J lost 0, with 18 bases in between. This CDR3 has 18 amino acids. The CDR3 is CASSLVGGGPPMNTEAFF. In DNA, the CDR3 is TGTGCCAGCAGCTTAGTGGGAGGGGGACCTCCGATGAACACTGAAGCTTTCTTT.

The chain combines TRBV6-5 with TRBJ1-1; no reliable D call. Germline V gene lookup returns CDR1 MNHEY and CDR2 SVGAGI. Trimming left V 8 bases short and J 2 bases short, with 15 bases between. The CDR3 loop spans 14 amino acids. CDR3 sequence: CASGRVALNTEAFF. In nucleotides, the CDR3 is TGTGCCAGCGGGCGGGTAGCCTTAAACACTGAAGCTTTCTTT.

The chain has TRBV7-2 and TRBJ2-7; 7 bases are shared with TRBD2. Per germline, CDR1 SGHTA and CDR2 FQGNSA. This CDR3 is built from 17 residues. V gave up 5 bases and J gave up 5 bases; unmatched junction bases: 18. The CDR3: CASSKPGGSPGGNEQYF. CDR3 sequence (DNA): TGTGCCAGCAGCAAGCCCGGAGGGTCTCCGGGGGGAAACGAGCAGTACTTC. Variable domain in full (rest from reference TRBV7-2 and TRBJ2-7): GAGVSQSPSNKVTEKGKDVELRCDPISGHTALYWYRQSLGQGLEFLIYFQGNSAPDKSGLPSDRFSAERTGGSVSTLTIQRTQQEDSAVYLCASSKPGGSPGGNEQYFGPGTRLTVT.

The chain employs TRBV11-2 and TRBJ1-4, with 10 bases matching TRBD1. This CDR3 is built from 15 residues. The germline gives CDR1 SGHAT, CDR2 FQNNGV. V was clipped by 1 base and J by 8 bases; unmatched bases: 4. The CDR3, as DNA: TGTGCCAGCAGCTTAGTCGGACAGGGGGACGAAAAACTGTTTTTT. Its protein product is CASSLVGQGDEKLFF.

V gene TRBV18 combines with J gene TRBJ1-5; D unresolved. This CDR3 has 15 residues. The V gene lost 2 bases and the J gene lost 9 bases, with 17 bases spanning the gap. Germline V gives CDR1 KGHSH, CDR2 LQKENI. The CDR3: CASSPGLVVEGPQHF. CDR3 coding DNA: TGTGCCAGCTCACCAGGTTTGGTCGTGGAGGGGCCCCAGCATTTT.

In its sample, this clone was seen once. The chain has TRBV7-9 and TRBJ1-6; no firm D call. The germline gives CDR1 SEHNR, CDR2 FQNEAQ (reference sequence). Between the trimmed V and J ends, which lost 5 bases and 9 bases, there was a span of 8 bases. CDR3 length equals 12 residues. The CDR3 protein is CASSLLVSPLHF. The CDR3 DNA follows: TGTGCCAGCAGCCTATTGGTTTCACCCCTCCACTTT.